These T cell receptor beta chains were read from a single sample in a study of cytomegalovirus exposure and HLA in healthy donors. Sequencing used immunoSEQ multiplex PCR; TCRdb keeps in-frame clones, though not all of them. The table counts 100,000 to 150,000 clones; about 1.5% lies in the top ten. Sequencing input: PBMCs. The receptors originated from a woman aged 40 to 49 in good health and CMV-seropositive. The CDR3 runs from the conserved cysteine through the conserved F or W. The order of the fields is CDR3 length, V gene, CDR3 protein.

13,TRBV5-4,CASSTGGDYGYTF
15,TRBV5-1,CASSLVGGRMDTQYF
19,TRBV2,CASSVRFSGRASGANVLTF
13,TRBV7-8,CASSLDRVSPLHF
15,TRBV27,CASSLTGQGLYEQYF
13,TRBV10-1,CASRAGLSYEQFF
18,TRBV6-1,CASSDPWTVFDSNQPQHF
13,TRBV6-5,CASSGWGDQPQHF
13,TRBV10-3,CAGASGSPGELFF
13,TRBV11-1,CASRARGMKTQYF
16,TRBV5-1,CASSLNVQGPNTEAFF
16,TRBV2,CASSEEGPRGGYGYTF
15,TRBV27,CASSLAGGPSFEQYF
15,TRBV11-1,CASSARGRWNTEAFF
13,TRBV7-2,CASSGTGAYEQYF
15,TRBV10-3,CAISGRDPLTGELFF
14,TRBV9,CASSARTAADTQYF
17,TRBV11-3,CASSPGTSGSRTGELFF
13,TRBV7-2,CASSLDGSDEQYF
15,TRBV6-6,CASSYRGQMNTEAFF
16,TRBV11-2,CASSLDLAGGVYEQYF
15,TRBV18,CASSPLGSAAETQYF
12,TRBV6-6,CASSYLLQVFTF
11,TRBV19,CASTDQETQYF
17,TRBV7-9,CASSLIAPTSDHYEQYF
14,TRBV7-3,CASSPNRVSNEQFF
15,TRBV4-1,CASSQGLAGVYEQYF
16,TRBV27,CASSSPGGTGTGELFF
14,TRBV9,CASSGTGGFAEAFF
13,TRBV28,CASSPGFGQPQHF
15,TRBV27,CASSLIRATNEKLFF
16,TRBV15,CATSRDGGEGTDTQYF
16,TRBV7-8,CASSLARSRQAYEQYF